Each of the 22 T cell receptor beta chains below was sequenced from the same sample in a study of response to subunit inactivated influenza vaccine. Via MiXCR, TCRdb re-called the RT-PCR reads, giving one row per CDR3 protein. The sample carries 450,000 to 600,000 distinct CDR3 sequences, approximately 7.7% recorded once. Sequencing used PBMCs from blood, obtained roughly 24 months after vaccination. Source of these receptors: a man between 50 and 70 years old who received an inactivated influenza vaccine.

This clonotype was counted at least ten times. The chain links TRBV20-1 to TRBJ2-3, with D possibly TRBD1 on 5 matching bases. In germline, CDR1 is DFQATT, CDR2 SNEGSKA (reference sequence). V was clipped by 6 bases and J by 6 bases, with 19 bases between them. This CDR3 region has 14 residues. CDR3 DNA sequence: TGCAGTGCCGGGTTTTACCAGGGTTATGATACGCAGTATTTT. As protein: CSAGFYQGYDTQYF.

This clonotype was counted many times. V is TRBV29-1 and J is TRBJ1-2; D unresolved. The CDR3 is made up of 13 amino acids. Germline-derived CDR1 and CDR2 are SQVTM and ANQGSEA. Trimming left V 4 bases short and J 2 bases short, with 11 bases between. Here the CDR3 reads CSVARGSNYGYTF. CDR3 bases: TGCAGCGTTGCGAGAGGGTCCAACTATGGCTACACCTTC.

This sequence joins TRBV7-2 and TRBJ1-2; D unclear. CDR1 is SGHTA and CDR2 is FQGNSA in the germline V gene. CDR3 length: 15 residues. Trimming left V 1 base short and J 5 bases short, with 14 bases between. CDR3 DNA: TGTGCCAGCAGCTTAGGTCAGATGCTTCGGTATGGCTACACCTTC. It yields the protein CASSLGQMLRYGYTF.

The chain joins TRBV3-1 to TRBJ1-5; D not certain. Germline V CDR1 and CDR2: LGHDT, YNNKEL (reference sequence). The CDR3 is made up of 15 amino acids. V was trimmed by 4 bases and J by 1 base, leaving 11 bases between them. This CDR3 reads CASSPAPDSNQPQHF. CDR3 bases: TGTGCCAGCAGCCCCGCCCCTGACAGCAATCAGCCCCAGCATTTT.

The chain links TRBV7-2 to TRBJ1-4; D perhaps matches TRBD1 (5 bases). V was trimmed by 1 base and J by 7 bases, leaving 13 bases between them. From germline, CDR1 is SGHTA and CDR2 FQGNSA. The CDR3 is 15 residues long. This CDR3 is CASSLGGVRGEKLFF. Written as DNA, the CDR3 is TGTGCCAGCAGCTTAGGAGGGGTGCGGGGTGAAAAACTGTTTTTT.

The table lists this clonotype with a few counts. J is TRBJ1-2 and V is TRBV7-9; D unresolved. CDR3 length: 13 residues. Germline V gene data show CDR1 as SEHNR and CDR2 as FQNEAQ (reference sequence). Between the trimmed V and J ends, which lost 2 bases and 4 bases, there was a span of 8 bases. Written as DNA, the CDR3 is TGTGCCAGCAGCTTAAGTTTCGGCTATGGCTACACCTTC. Translated: CASSLSFGYGYTF.

V gene TRBV9 combines with J gene TRBJ2-3; 12 bases agree with TRBD2. V gave up 3 bases and J gave up 7 bases; unmatched junction bases: 12. CDR3 length: 17 residues. Germline CDR1 SGDLS, CDR2 YYNGEE. The CDR3 spells CASSASLAGGASYTQYF. In DNA, the CDR3 is TGTGCCAGCAGCGCCTCACTAGCGGGGGGTGCCTCTTATACGCAGTATTTT.

At least ten counts were recorded for this clonotype. The rearrangement uses TRBV6-5 and TRBJ2-1; 13 bases fit TRBD2. V shed 0 bases, J shed 8 bases, and the junction held 4 bases outside the gene matches. The germline gives CDR1 MNHEY, CDR2 SVGAGI. The CDR3 loop spans 16 amino acids. In nucleotides, the CDR3 is TGTGCCAGCAGTTACTCAGGACTAGCGGGAGAGGATGAGCAGTTCTTC. Protein product: CASSYSGLAGEDEQFF.

This clonotype was recorded a few times. J is TRBJ2-2 and V is TRBV6-5, with D hard to call. Germline V lookup: CDR1 MNHEY, CDR2 SVGAGI. V dropped 2 bases and J dropped 8 bases, with 9 bases sitting between them. The CDR3 consists of 13 residues. CDR3 protein: CASSYQGRGELFF. The CDR3 region has the DNA TGTGCCAGCAGTTACCAAGGGCGAGGGGAGCTGTTTTTT.

A few counts support this clonotype. The chain has TRBV15 and TRBJ1-3; D ambiguous. V gave up 3 bases and J gave up 0 bases, with 12 bases separating them. Germline CDR1 and CDR2: LNHNV and YYDKDF (reference sequence). This CDR3 is built from 16 residues. As DNA, the CDR3 is TGTGCCACCAGCAGGGCCGCACCCAGCTCTGGAAACACCATATATTTT. This translates into CATSRAAPSSGNTIYF. The whole variable domain, remainder taken from reference TRBV15 and TRBJ1-3, is DAMVIQNPRYQVTQFGKPVTLSCSQTLNHNVMYWYQQKSSQAPKLLFHYYDKDFNNEADTPDNFQSRRPNTSFCFLDIRSPGLGDTAMYLCATSRAAPSSGNTIYFGEGSWLTVV.

This clonotype was seen repeatedly, ten times or more. The rearrangement uses TRBV7-9 and TRBJ2-2; D is ambiguous. Germline V gives CDR1 SEHNR, CDR2 FQNEAQ (reference sequence). Trimming shortened V by 6 bases and J by 6 bases, and 17 bases separated the two germline ends. This CDR3 comprises 15 residues. The CDR3 here is CASSYAVGMAGELFF. CDR3 in DNA: TGTGCCAGCAGTTATGCGGTTGGGATGGCCGGGGAGCTGTTTTTT. The whole variable domain, filled in from reference TRBV7-9 and TRBJ2-2, reads DTGVSQNPRHKITKRGQNVTFRCDPISEHNRLYWYRQTLGQGPEFLTYFQNEAQLEKSRLLSDRFSAERPKGSFSTLEIQRTEQGDSAMYLCASSYAVGMAGELFFGEGSRLTVL.

In its sample, this clonotype was seen a few times. The J gene is TRBJ1-2, the V gene TRBV27; D unclear. V gave up 7 bases and J gave up 5 bases, with 11 bases separating them. From germline, CDR1 is MNHEY and CDR2 SMNVEV (reference sequence). The CDR3 runs 12 residues. The CDR3 coding sequence is TGTGCCAGCACAACGCCCAGTTATGGCTACACCTTC. Amino acid sequence: CASTTPSYGYTF.

This clonotype turned up a few times. The chain carries TRBV24-1 and TRBJ2-7; a possible D gene is TRBD1 (6 bases). The ends were cut back, 6 bases at V and 4 bases at J, with 15 bases in the middle. Germline CDR1 and CDR2: KGHDR and SFDVKD. This CDR3 contains 14 residues. CDR3 amino acids: CATSSTGHNYEQYF. The CDR3 DNA reads TGTGCCACCAGTAGTACGGGACATAATTACGAGCAGTACTTC.

This clonotype turned up a few times. The chain couples TRBV3-1 to TRBJ1-6, with D hard to call. This CDR3 comprises 13 residues. Deletions cut 4 bases from V and 7 bases from J, with 8 bases between. Germline CDR1 and CDR2: LGHDT and YNNKEL (reference sequence). In DNA, the CDR3 is TGTGCCAGCAGCCCCAGAGGAAATTCACCCCTCCACTTT. Translating gives CASSPRGNSPLHF.

This clonotype was found a few times. CDR3 nucleotide sequence: TGTGCCAGCAGGAAACTAGCGGGGCGGACCGGGGAGCTGTTTTTT. Amino acids: CASRKLAGRTGELFF. The rearrangement uses TRBV6-1 and TRBJ2-2, with TRBD2 identical over 10 bases. The length of the CDR3 is 15 residues. The trim removed 6 bases at V and 5 bases at J, leaving 6 bases unmatched. The germline gives CDR1 MNHNS, CDR2 SASEGT.

This clonotype was detected only a few times. V is TRBV4-3 and J is TRBJ2-4; 11 bases match TRBD2. CDR1 LGHNA and CDR2 YSLEER come from the germline V gene. The V gene end was trimmed by 4 bases and the J gene end by 6 bases; junction bases not matched to a gene: 11. This CDR3 has 17 residues. This CDR3 reads CASSLTGTSGGGNIQYF. Written as DNA, the CDR3 is TGCGCCAGCAGCCTAACCGGGACTAGCGGAGGGGGAAACATTCAGTACTTC.

This clonotype was seen repeatedly, ten times or more. The V gene is TRBV7-9, the J gene TRBJ2-1; the D gene is possibly TRBD2 (6 bases). The germline CDR1 and CDR2 sequences are SEHNR and FQNEAQ (reference sequence). The CDR3 spans 15 residues. Trimming stripped 1 base from V and 3 bases from J, with 10 bases between. Written as DNA, the CDR3 is TGTGCCAGCAGCTTAGTACTAGCCCTCTACAATGAGCAGTTCTTC. Translating it yields CASSLVLALYNEQFF.

CDR3 protein: CASSVEGLGYNEQFF. CDR3 bases: TGTGCCAGCAGCGTAGAGGGACTTGGCTACAATGAGCAGTTCTTC. The chain uses TRBV9 and TRBJ2-1; TRBD2 might be the D (6 bases). The CDR3 spans 15 residues. CDR1 and CDR2 (germline): SGDLS, YYNGEE. V was shortened by 0 bases and J by 3 bases, with 10 bases between the two germline ends. The full variable domain, in which reference TRBV9 and TRBJ2-1 provide the parts outside the CDR3, is DSGVTQTPKHLITATGQRVTLRCSPRSGDLSVYWYQQSLDQGLQFLIQYYNGEERAKGNILERFSAQQFPDLHSELNLSSLELGDSALYFCASSVEGLGYNEQFFGPGTRLTVL.

The rearrangement links TRBV12-3 or TRBV12-4 to TRBJ2-6; D not certain. V lost 2 bases to trimming and J lost 6 bases, with 14 bases between them. The CDR3 has 16 amino acids. For the CDR3, the DNA is TGTGCCAGCAGTTTAAGTGGGCTGCCTAAGGCCAACGTCCTGACTTTC. This gives the protein CASSLSGLPKANVLTF.

This clonotype has a count of ten or more. CDR3 amino acids: CASEAGDEQYF. The CDR3 DNA reads as TGTGCCAGCGAAGCGGGAGATGAGCAGTACTTC. This chain joins TRBV6-5 and TRBJ2-7; 8 bases map to TRBD2. V trimming: 8 bases; J trimming: 7 bases; junction bases outside the gene matches: 4. Germline-derived CDR1 and CDR2 are MNHEY and SVGAGI. CDR3 size: 11 residues.

J is TRBJ2-7 and V is TRBV20-1; TRBD2 agrees at 8 bases. Germline CDR1 DFQATT, CDR2 SNEGSKA (reference sequence). V shed 0 bases, J shed 1 base, and the junction held 5 bases outside the gene matches. CDR3 length: 15 amino acids. The CDR3 nucleotides are TGCAGTGCTAGAGATCCCGGGACTAGATCCTACGAGCAGTACTTC. It encodes CSARDPGTRSYEQYF.

This clonotype appeared a few times. The chain couples TRBV24-1 to TRBJ2-2; the D gene is possibly TRBD2 (6 bases). Germline V CDR1 and CDR2: KGHDR, SFDVKD. Deletions cut 4 bases from V and 2 bases from J, with 13 bases between. This CDR3 contains 16 residues. The CDR3 region is CATSDLLAPNTGELFF. CDR3 bases: TGTGCCACCAGTGACCTCCTAGCGCCTAACACCGGGGAGCTGTTTTTT.